Included here is one T cell receptor (beta chain) sequence, with context. Per the original methods: Nucleated cell counts were estimated from reference gene primer amplification. Method: immunoSEQ multiplex PCR; TCRdb's copy keeps in-frame clones and lacks some. The DNA was the basis for D and trimming; V, J and clone size are from that table. The table records about 130,000 clones, approximately 89% of them present only once. These data belong to a study of blood T cell repertoires in COVID-19. Background on the study: COVID-19 samples, acute and convalescent, were from the United States, Italy and Spain.

Enrollment of patients from Seattle took place during active infection, with longitudinal follow-up. V lost 0 bases, J lost 8 bases, and 17 bases lay in between. This CDR3 has 15 amino acids. Germline V lookup: CDR1 SGHRS, CDR2 YFSETQ. The clonotype was recovered from a woman in her 70s with COVID-19, enrolled during active disease. The source material was peripheral blood. V gene TRBV5-1 combines with J gene TRBJ1-1, with a tentative D call TRBD1 (5 bases). This CDR3 reads CASSLAVGAVSEAFF. As DNA, the CDR3 is TGCGCCAGCAGCTTGGCGGTAGGGGCGGTCTCCGAAGCTTTCTTT.